This T cell receptor (beta chain) was documented in a study of cytomegalovirus exposure and HLA in healthy donors. Study-level background: As an earlier analysis found, roughly 170 million T cells yielded about 120 million unique TCR beta sequences.

Regarding the study as a whole: The classifier, whose performance was assessed in both the original and validation cohorts, reportedly diagnosed cytomegalovirus status with high specificity and sensitivity. Near-uniform donor sequencing depth was presumed by presence/absence analyses.

Concerning this clone itself: Its antigen is unidentified.

There was no recording of CMV serostatus for this donor. The PCR ran on 60 Vbeta and 13 Jbeta primers. Generated by immunoSEQ multiplex PCR, the TCRdb table keeps only in-frame clones and is missing some. The sample includes about 82,000 clones, more than 60% seen only once; the top ten take 13%. What was sequenced was PBMCs. The receptor's source is a human donor in good health.

The CDR3 nucleotides are TGTGCCAGCGTAAGACAGGGGACCACTGAAGCTTTCTTT. This sequence encodes CASVRQGTTEAFF. The chain couples TRBV13 to TRBJ1-1; 8 positions agree with TRBD1. V shed 8 bases and J 4 bases; nucleotides not matched to a gene: 6. The CDR3 has 13 residues. Per germline, CDR1 PRHDT and CDR2 FYEKMQ (reference sequence).